This TCR beta chain was documented in a study of shared clonotypes between healthy human individuals. J lost 6 bases, V lost 5 bases, and 4 bases had no gene match. The CDR3 has 14 residues. Germline values: CDR1 SNHLY, CDR2 FYNNEI. Libraries were prepared by immunoSEQ multiplex PCR; TCRdb keeps only in-frame clonotypes and omits some of them. This table holds about 960,000 clones, over 60% found once. This clone was picked up a small number of times. The V and J genes are TRBV2 and TRBJ2-7, with 13 bases identical to TRBD2. The TCR sequence derives from a man aged 18 to 29 in good health. Input material: memory CD4+ T cells sorted from blood. As for subset: CD45RA-negative fraction. This CDR3 reads CASSMTSGRSEQYF. DNA of the CDR3: TGTGCCAGCAGTATGACTAGCGGGAGGTCCGAGCAGTACTTC.